The rows below give T cell receptor beta chains drawn from one sample of a study of shared clonotypes between healthy human individuals. Repertoires were generated with immunoSEQ multiplex PCR, while TCRdb's copy carries only in-frame clones and drops some. The sample lists 2 million to 2.5 million clones, 90% to 95% occurring once. The sample consisted of naive CD4+ T cells from PBMCs. The receptors derive from a man in his late teens or twenties in good health. Some clones in this sample may be carry-over from other donors' samples. Each CDR3 is given with its conserved first and last residue. Fields, in order: clone size, J gene, V gene, CDR3 protein. Some rows mark clone size as missing; the rest say once, few, many or name a class of expanded clone.

clone size: -
J gene: TRBJ1-3
V gene: TRBV15
CDR3 protein: CATSRDYPKGSGGNTIYF

clone size: -
J gene: TRBJ2-2
V gene: TRBV2
CDR3 protein: CARKDPQYTGELFF

clone size: -
J gene: TRBJ1-5
V gene: TRBV6-1
CDR3 protein: CASSVNQPQHF

clone size: -
J gene: TRBJ1-1
V gene: TRBV19
CDR3 protein: CASSSAGTPRVNTEAFF

clone size: -
J gene: TRBJ1-2
V gene: TRBV10-2
CDR3 protein: CASSDPDRLYGYTF

clone size: -
J gene: TRBJ2-3
V gene: TRBV5-1
CDR3 protein: CASSPLTGGTDTQYF

clone size: -
J gene: TRBJ2-3
V gene: TRBV6-6
CDR3 protein: CASSSTMIAPDTQYF

clone size: -
J gene: TRBJ2-1
V gene: TRBV7-3
CDR3 protein: CASSFGVPEYNEQFF

clone size: -
J gene: TRBJ2-3
V gene: TRBV5-1
CDR3 protein: CASSLVVAGPSTDTQYF

clone size: -
J gene: TRBJ1-5
V gene: TRBV25-1
CDR3 protein: CASSAGGGQPQHF

clone size: once
J gene: TRBJ1-2
V gene: TRBV28
CDR3 protein: CASSLGRGLGYTF

clone size: -
J gene: TRBJ2-2
V gene: TRBV19
CDR3 protein: CASSTLYAGELFF

clone size: -
J gene: TRBJ2-2
V gene: TRBV28
CDR3 protein: CASTPSREPNGELFF

clone size: -
J gene: TRBJ2-1
V gene: TRBV27
CDR3 protein: CASSLSDRGPIRTQFF

clone size: -
J gene: TRBJ1-1
V gene: TRBV4-2
CDR3 protein: CASSQDAGDTEAFF

clone size: -
J gene: TRBJ1-2
V gene: TRBV5-3
CDR3 protein: CARSLARAATTYGYTF

clone size: -
J gene: TRBJ2-7
V gene: TRBV28
CDR3 protein: CASRGWGSYEQYF

clone size: -
J gene: TRBJ2-5
V gene: TRBV15
CDR3 protein: CATSRGGLAGTQTQYF

clone size: -
J gene: TRBJ2-2
V gene: TRBV7-3
CDR3 protein: CASSLLGTQSGGELFF

clone size: -
J gene: TRBJ2-1
V gene: TRBV6-1
CDR3 protein: CASTRQGHNEQFF

clone size: -
J gene: TRBJ1-2
V gene: TRBV7-2
CDR3 protein: CASSLGGLTYGYTF

clone size: -
J gene: TRBJ2-2
V gene: TRBV10-1
CDR3 protein: CASSGSGTANTGELFF